The T cell receptor beta chain described here comes from a study of OX40 agonist ivuxolimab in advanced cancers. With regard to the full study: Ivuxolimab was a fully human IgG2 agonistic monoclonal antibody targeting the costimulatory receptor OX40 (CD134). Intravenous ivuxolimab was administered to patients every 2 weeks at six dose levels: 0.01, 0.1, 0.3, 1.5, 3 and 10 mg/kg. Patients were allowed to have had prior anti-PD-1, anti-PD-L1 or anti-CTLA-4 therapy, and roughly two fifths of the dose-escalation patients had been treated with checkpoint inhibitors. The paper reports the monotherapy dose-escalation portion (N of about 50 patients) of the phase I ivuxolimab trial. Three dose-escalation patients achieved partial responses, one with hepatocellular carcinoma and two with cutaneous melanoma. Of the roughly 50 dose-escalation patients, hepatocellular carcinoma was present in about 20, melanoma in around 15, renal cell carcinoma in 9 and head and neck cancer in 9. In the dose-escalation cohort, roughly 80% of patients were male, and the mean age was approximately 60 years, with a range of roughly 20 to 80. Peripheral TCRbeta sequencing was intended to test whether TCR sequence diversity was altered and clonal T-cell expansion was caused by ivuxolimab. Study-wide conclusions, independent of this receptor: At doses of 0.1 to 3.0 mg/kg, clonal expansion of both CD4+ and CD8+ blood T cells was observed from baseline to week 6. On average, CD8+ T cells showed more expanded clones than CD4+ T cells after ivuxolimab. Low levels of normalized T-cell clonal expansion were also seen in some nonresponding patients. Partial responders in the 0.1-3.0 mg/kg groups had among the lowest normalized peripheral clonal expansion, especially among CD8+ T cells. Antigen specificity was not determined for the clonally expanded peripheral T cells.

The trial excluded patients who had a history of autoimmune disease or who were on systemic immunosuppression. Peripheral blood for TCR sequencing was collected from all dose cohorts at baseline, on cycle 4 day 1, and on cycle 7 day 1. The samples were taken from a phase I, first-in-human, multicenter, open-label dose-escalation trial of ivuxolimab. Adults with locally advanced or metastatic melanoma, renal cell carcinoma, hepatocellular carcinoma or head and neck squamous cell carcinoma were enrolled in the trial. Before TCR sequencing, CD4+ and CD8+ T cells were separately sorted from peripheral blood. Notes on this clone: Its target antigen remains unknown. No base qualities exist here, and no much larger clone lies one base off it.

Including cysteine and phenylalanine, the CDR3 has 15 amino acids. Only the CDR3 portion is preserved as DNA: 45 bases, with reading frame beginning at the first base. According to the germline V gene, CDR1 reads MNHEY and CDR2 reads SVGAGI. V and J are truncated by 6 bases and 2 bases respectively, leaving an intervening sequence of 15 bases. For sequencing of the TCRbeta CDR3 region, genomic DNA was extracted from the sorted cells. TCRbeta CDR3 regions were sequenced using the immunoSEQ Assay. TCRdb carries this immuneACCESS record with in-frame sequences only. Its versions omit some clonotypes, under half of them owing to an unresolved V gene in the studies checked, with the rest unexplained. The sample contains tens of thousands of clones, roughly four fifths of them found a single time. Approximately 5.1% of the sample lies in the top ten.

The sample was CD4+ or CD8+ T cells sorted from blood, taken in a trial of the OX40 agonist ivuxolimab. The TCR originated in an adult with an advanced solid tumor such as melanoma, head and neck, liver or kidney cancer. In this chain, TRBV6-5 is recombined with TRBJ2-3, with a weak D call of TRBD1 (5 bases match). The base sequence is TGTGCCAGCAGCCAGGAGCTTGGGGCCACAGATACGCAGTATTTT. The translation is CASSQELGATDTQYF.